This T cell receptor (beta chain) was sequenced in a study of a mutant IDH1 vaccine in newly diagnosed glioma. A note on this clone: Its specificity is not known.

Profiling relied on immunoSEQ multiplex PCR, and the TCRdb table lists in-frame clones only, not all of them. Here the sample spans approximately 61,000 clones, about 81% being singletons. Time point: week 5, during vaccination. Doses consisted of 300 ug of mutant IDH1 20-mer peptide each, paired with topical imiquimod. This sequence originates from a woman aged 45 to 65 with glioma. Sequencing used PBMCs, obtained from a glioma patient whose treatment included an IDH1 peptide vaccine.

CDR3: CASSLGLATGELFF. The CDR3 bases are TGTGCCAGCAGCTTAGGACTAGCAACCGGGGAGCTGTTTTTT. This chain uses TRBV5-4 with TRBJ2-2, with 8 positions matching TRBD2. From germline, CDR1 is SGHNT and CDR2 YYREEE (reference sequence). J gave up 5 bases and V 2 bases, and 2 bases lay outside the gene matches. The CDR3 loop spans 14 amino acids.